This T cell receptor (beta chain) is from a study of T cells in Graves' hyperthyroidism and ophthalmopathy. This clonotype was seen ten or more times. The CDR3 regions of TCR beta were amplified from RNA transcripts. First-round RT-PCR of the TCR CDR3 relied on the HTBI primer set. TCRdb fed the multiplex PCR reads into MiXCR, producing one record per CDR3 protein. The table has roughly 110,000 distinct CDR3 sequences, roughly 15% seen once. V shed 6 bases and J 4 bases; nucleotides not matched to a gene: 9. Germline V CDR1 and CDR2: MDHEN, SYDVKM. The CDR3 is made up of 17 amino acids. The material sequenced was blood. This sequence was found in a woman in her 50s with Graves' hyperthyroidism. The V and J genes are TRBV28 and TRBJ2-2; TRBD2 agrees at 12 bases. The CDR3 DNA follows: TGTGCCAGCAGCCCATTCGGACTAGCGGGACGCACCGGGGAGCTGTTTTTT. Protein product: CASSPFGLAGRTGELFF.